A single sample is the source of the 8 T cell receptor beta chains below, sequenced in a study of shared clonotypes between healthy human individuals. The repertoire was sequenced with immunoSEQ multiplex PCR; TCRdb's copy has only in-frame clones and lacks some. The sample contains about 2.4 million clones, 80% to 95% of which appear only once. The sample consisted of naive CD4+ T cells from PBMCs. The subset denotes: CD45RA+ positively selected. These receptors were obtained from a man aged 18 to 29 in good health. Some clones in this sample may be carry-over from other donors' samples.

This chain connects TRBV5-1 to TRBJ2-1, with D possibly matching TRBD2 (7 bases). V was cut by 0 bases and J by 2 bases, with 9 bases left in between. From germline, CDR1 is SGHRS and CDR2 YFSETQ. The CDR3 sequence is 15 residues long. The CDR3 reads CASSLGGGPYNEQFF. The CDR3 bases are TGCGCCAGCAGCTTGGGCGGGGGCCCCTACAATGAGCAGTTCTTC. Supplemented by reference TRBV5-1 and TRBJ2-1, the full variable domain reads KAGVTQTPRYLIKTRGQQVTLSCSPISGHRSVSWYQQTPGQGLQFLFEYFSETQRNKGNFPGRFSGRQFSNSRSEMNVSTLELGDSALYLCASSLGGGPYNEQFFGPGTRLTVL.

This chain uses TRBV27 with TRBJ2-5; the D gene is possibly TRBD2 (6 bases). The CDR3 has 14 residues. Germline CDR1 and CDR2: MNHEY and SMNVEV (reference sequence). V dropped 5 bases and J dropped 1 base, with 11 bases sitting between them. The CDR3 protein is CASSPRSGQETQYF. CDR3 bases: TGTGCCAGCAGTCCCCGTAGCGGCCAAGAGACCCAGTACTTC.

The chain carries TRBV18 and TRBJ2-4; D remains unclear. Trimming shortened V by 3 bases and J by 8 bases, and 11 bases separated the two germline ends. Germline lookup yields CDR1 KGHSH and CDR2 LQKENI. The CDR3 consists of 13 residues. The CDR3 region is CASSPTSRDIQYF. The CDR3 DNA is TGTGCCAGCTCACCTACAAGTCGGGACATTCAGTACTTC.

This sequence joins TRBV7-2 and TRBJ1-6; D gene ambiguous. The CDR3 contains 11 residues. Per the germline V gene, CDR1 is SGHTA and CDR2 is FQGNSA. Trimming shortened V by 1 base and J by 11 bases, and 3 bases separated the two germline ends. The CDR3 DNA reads TGTGCCAGCAGCTTAGGCCCACCCCTCCACTTT. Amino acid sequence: CASSLGPPLHF.

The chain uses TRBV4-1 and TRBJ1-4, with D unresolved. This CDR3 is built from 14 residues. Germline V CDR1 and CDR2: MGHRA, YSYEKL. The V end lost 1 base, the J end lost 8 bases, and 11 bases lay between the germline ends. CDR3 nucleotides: TGCGCCAGCAGCCAAGGAGGGTATGGAGAAAAACTGTTTTTT. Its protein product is CASSQGGYGEKLFF.

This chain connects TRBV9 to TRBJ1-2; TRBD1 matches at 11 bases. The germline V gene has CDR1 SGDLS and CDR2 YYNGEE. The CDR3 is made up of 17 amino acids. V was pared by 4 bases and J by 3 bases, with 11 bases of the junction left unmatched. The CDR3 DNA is TGTGCCAGCAGCTCAAGGACAGGGGGCGCGTCTGACTATGGCTACACCTTC. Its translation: CASSSRTGGASDYGYTF.

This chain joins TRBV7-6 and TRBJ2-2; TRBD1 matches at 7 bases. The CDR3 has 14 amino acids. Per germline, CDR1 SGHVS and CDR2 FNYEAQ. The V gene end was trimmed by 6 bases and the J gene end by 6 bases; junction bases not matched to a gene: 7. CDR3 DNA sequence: TGTGCCAGCAGGGGACAGCAAGTCGCCGGGGAGCTGTTTTTT. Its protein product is CASRGQQVAGELFF.

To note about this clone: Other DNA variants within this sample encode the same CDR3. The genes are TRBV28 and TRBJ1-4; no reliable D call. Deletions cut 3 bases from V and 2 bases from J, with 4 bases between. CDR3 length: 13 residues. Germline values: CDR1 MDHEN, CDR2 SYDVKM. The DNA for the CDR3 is TGTGCCAGCAGTTTCAGGACTAATGAAAAACTGTTTTTT. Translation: CASSFRTNEKLFF.